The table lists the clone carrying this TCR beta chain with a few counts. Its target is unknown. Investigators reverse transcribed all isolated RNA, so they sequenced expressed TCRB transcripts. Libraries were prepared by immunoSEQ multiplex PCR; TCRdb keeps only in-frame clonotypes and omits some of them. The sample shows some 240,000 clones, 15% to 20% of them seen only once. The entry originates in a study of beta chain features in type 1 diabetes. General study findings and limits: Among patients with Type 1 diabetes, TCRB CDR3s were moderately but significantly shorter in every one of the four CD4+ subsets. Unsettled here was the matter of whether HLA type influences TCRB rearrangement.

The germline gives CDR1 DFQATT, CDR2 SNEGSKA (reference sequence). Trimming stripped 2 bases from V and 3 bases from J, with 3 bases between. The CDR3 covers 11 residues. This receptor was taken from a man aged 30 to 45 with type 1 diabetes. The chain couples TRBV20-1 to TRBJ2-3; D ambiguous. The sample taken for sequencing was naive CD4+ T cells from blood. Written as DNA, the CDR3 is TGCAGTGCTAGACAGACAGATACGCAGTATTTT. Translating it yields CSARQTDTQYF.